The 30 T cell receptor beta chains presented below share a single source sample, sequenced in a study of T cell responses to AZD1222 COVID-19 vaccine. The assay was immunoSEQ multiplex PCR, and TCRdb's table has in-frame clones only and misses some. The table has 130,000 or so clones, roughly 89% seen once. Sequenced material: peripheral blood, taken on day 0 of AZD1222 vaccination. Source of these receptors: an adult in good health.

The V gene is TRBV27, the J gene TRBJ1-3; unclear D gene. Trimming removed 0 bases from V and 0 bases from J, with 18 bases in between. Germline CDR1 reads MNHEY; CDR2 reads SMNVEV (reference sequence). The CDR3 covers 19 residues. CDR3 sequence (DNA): TGTGCCAGCAGTTTATCTCGGACCCAGGAGCGTCTCTCTGGAAACACCATATATTTT. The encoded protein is CASSLSRTQERLSGNTIYF.

As DNA, the CDR3 is TGTGCCAGCAGTGAACGGGCCGGGGGAAGAAATGGCTACACCTTC. It is translated as CASSERAGGRNGYTF. This chain connects TRBV6-1 to TRBJ1-2, with D possibly being TRBD1 (5 bases). This CDR3 region has 15 residues. Germline assignment: CDR1 MNHNS and CDR2 SASEGT. Between the trimmed V and J ends, which lost 2 bases and 6 bases, there was a span of 16 bases.

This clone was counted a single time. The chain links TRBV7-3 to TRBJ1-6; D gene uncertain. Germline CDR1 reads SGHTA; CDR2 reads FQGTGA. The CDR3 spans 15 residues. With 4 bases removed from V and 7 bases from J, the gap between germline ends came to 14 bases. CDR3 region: CASSSGDGRNSPLHF. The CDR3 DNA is TGTGCCAGCAGCTCCGGTGACGGACGAAATTCACCCCTCCACTTT.

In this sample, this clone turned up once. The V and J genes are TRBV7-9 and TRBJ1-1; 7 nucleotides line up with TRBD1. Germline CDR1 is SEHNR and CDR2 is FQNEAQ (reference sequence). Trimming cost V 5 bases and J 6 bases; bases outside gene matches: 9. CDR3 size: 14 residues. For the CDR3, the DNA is TGTGCCAGCAGCACCCCGGGACAGTCTTCTGAAGCTTTCTTT. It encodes CASSTPGQSSEAFF.

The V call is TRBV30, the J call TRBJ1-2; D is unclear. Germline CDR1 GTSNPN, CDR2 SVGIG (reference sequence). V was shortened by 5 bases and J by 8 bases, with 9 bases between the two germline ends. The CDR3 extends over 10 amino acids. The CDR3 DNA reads TGTGCCTGGCATGTAGGGGGCTACACCTTC. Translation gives CAWHVGGYTF. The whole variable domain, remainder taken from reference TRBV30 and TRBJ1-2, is SQTIHQWPATLVQPVGSPLSLECTVEGTSNPNLYWYRQAAGRGLQLLFYSVGIGQISSEVPQNLSASRPQDRQFILSSKKLLLSDSGFYLCAWHVGGYTFGSGTRLTVV.

CDR3 coding DNA: TGTGCCAGCAGGGGGGTGGAGAGCCCGGCCAAAAACATTCAGTACTTC. This codes for CASRGVESPAKNIQYF. The V call is TRBV28, the J call TRBJ2-4; either TRBD1 or TRBD2 may supply D (5 bases each). Germline V gene lookup returns CDR1 MDHEN and CDR2 SYDVKM. This CDR3 region has 16 residues. V was pared by 6 bases and J by 1 base, with 16 bases between.

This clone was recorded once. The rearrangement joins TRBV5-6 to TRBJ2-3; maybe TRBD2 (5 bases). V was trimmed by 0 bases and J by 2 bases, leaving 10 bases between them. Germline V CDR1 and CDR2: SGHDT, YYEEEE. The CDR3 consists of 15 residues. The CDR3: CASSLAGGSTDTQYF. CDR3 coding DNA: TGTGCCAGCAGCTTGGCTGGAGGATCCACAGATACGCAGTATTTT.

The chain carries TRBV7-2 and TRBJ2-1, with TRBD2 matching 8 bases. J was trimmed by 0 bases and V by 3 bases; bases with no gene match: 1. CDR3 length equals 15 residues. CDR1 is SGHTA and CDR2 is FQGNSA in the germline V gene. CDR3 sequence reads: CASSFTSGSYNEQFF. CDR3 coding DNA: TGTGCCAGCAGCTTCACTAGCGGCTCCTACAATGAGCAGTTCTTC.

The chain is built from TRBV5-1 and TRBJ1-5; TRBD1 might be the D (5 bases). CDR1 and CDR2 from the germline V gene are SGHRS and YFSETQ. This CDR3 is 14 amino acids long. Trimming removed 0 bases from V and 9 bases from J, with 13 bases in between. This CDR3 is CASSLDPGGGPQHF. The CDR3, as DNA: TGCGCCAGCAGCTTGGATCCGGGTGGGGGGCCCCAGCATTTT.

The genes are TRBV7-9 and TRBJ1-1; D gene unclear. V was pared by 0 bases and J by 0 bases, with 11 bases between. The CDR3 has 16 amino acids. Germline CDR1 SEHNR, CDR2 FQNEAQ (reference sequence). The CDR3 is CASSLALAGVNTEAFF. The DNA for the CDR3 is TGTGCCAGCAGCTTAGCGTTAGCGGGAGTGAACACTGAAGCTTTCTTT.

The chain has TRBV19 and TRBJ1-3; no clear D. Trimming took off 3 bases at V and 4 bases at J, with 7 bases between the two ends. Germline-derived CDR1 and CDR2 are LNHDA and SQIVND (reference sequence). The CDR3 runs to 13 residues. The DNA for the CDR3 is TGTGCCAGTAGTATGGGGAGGGGAAACACCATATATTTT. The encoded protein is CASSMGRGNTIYF.

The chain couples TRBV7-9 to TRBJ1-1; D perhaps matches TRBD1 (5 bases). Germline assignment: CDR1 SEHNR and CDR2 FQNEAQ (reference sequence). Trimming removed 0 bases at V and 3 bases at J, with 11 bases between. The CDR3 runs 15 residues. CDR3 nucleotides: TGTGCCAGCAGCTTAGCCCAGGGAGGGGACACTGAAGCTTTCTTT. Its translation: CASSLAQGGDTEAFF.

The CDR3 is CASGRDIRSGANVLTF. CDR3 bases: TGTGCTAGTGGACGGGACATCCGCTCTGGGGCCAACGTCCTGACTTTC. The V call is TRBV12-5, the J call TRBJ2-6; a possible D gene is TRBD1 (6 bases). V lost 6 bases and J 0 bases, leaving 12 bases between the germline ends. There are 16 residues in the CDR3. Germline-derived CDR1 and CDR2 are LGHNT and FRNRAP.

The CDR3 sequence is CASRRQTNTEAFF. CDR3 DNA sequence: TGCGCCAGCAGGAGACAGACTAACACTGAAGCTTTCTTT. The chain combines TRBV10-1 with TRBJ1-1; a weak D match, TRBD1 (5 bases). V lost 6 bases, J lost 2 bases, and 10 bases lay in between. The CDR3 spans 13 residues. Germline V gene sequence: CDR1 WNHNN, CDR2 SYGVQD (reference sequence).

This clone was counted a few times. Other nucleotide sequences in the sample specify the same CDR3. CDR3: CASNRQGPNTEAFF. The CDR3 coding sequence is TGTGCCAGCAATCGACAGGGGCCAAACACTGAAGCTTTCTTT. The chain carries TRBV27 and TRBJ1-1; TRBD1 agrees at 8 bases. Germline V CDR1 and CDR2: MNHEY, SMNVEV (reference sequence). CDR3 length equals 14 residues. The V segment lost 7 bases and the J segment 2 bases; nucleotides outside the gene matches: 6.

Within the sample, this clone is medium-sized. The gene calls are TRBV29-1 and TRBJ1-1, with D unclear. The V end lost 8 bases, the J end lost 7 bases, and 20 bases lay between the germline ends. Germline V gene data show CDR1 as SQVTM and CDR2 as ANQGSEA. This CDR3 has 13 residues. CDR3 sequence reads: CSSGGRAGGEAFF. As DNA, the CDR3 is TGCAGCTCCGGAGGAAGGGCGGGTGGTGAAGCTTTCTTT.

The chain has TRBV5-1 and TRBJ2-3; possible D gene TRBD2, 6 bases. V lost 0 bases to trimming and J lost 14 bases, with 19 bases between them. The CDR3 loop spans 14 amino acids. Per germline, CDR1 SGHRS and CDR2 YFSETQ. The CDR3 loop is CASSLVLGGDYAYF. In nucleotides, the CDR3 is TGCGCCAGCAGCTTGGTCCTCGGGGGTGACTACGCGTATTTT.

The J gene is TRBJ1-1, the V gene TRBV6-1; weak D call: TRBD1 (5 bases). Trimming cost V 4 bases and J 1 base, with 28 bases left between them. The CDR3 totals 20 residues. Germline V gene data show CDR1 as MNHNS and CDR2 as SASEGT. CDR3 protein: CASSGGRGRGRVERNTEAFF. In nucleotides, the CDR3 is TGTGCCAGCAGTGGAGGGAGGGGTCGGGGCCGGGTAGAAAGGAACACTGAAGCTTTCTTT.

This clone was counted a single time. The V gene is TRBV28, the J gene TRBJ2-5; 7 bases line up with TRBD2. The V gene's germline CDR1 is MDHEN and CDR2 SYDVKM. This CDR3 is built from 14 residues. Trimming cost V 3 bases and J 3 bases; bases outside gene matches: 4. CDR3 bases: TGTGCCAGCAGTTTTTCGGGGGGAGAAGAGACCCAGTACTTC. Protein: CASSFSGGEETQYF. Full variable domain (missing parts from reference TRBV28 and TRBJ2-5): DVKVTQSSRYLVKRTGEKVFLECVQDMDHENMFWYRQDPGLGLRLIYFSYDVKMKEKGDIPEGYSVSREKKERFSLILESASTNQTSMYLCASSFSGGEETQYFGPGTRLLVL.

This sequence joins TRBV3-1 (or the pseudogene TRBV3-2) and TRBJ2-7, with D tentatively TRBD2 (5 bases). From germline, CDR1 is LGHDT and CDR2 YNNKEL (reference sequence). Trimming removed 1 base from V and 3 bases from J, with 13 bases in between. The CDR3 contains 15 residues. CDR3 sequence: CASSQGRGSIYEQYF. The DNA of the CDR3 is TGTGCCAGCAGCCAAGGGAGAGGGAGCATCTACGAGCAGTACTTC.

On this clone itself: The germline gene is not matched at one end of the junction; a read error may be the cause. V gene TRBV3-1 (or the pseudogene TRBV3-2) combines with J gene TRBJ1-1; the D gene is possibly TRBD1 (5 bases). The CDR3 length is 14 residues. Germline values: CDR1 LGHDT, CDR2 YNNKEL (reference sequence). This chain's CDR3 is CASSPGEGSGEVFF. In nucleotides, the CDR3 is TGTGCCAGCAGCCCGGGGGAGGGCAGCGGTGAAGTTTTCTTT.

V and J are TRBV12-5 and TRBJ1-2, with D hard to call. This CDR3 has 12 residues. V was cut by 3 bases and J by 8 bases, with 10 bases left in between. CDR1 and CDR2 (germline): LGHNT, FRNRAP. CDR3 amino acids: CASGFPSRGYTF. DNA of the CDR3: TGTGCTAGTGGTTTCCCCTCGCGGGGCTACACCTTC.

This CDR3 is CASRTARDTQYF. The CDR3 DNA reads as TGTGCCAGCAGAACCGCCAGGGATACGCAGTATTTT. The rearrangement uses TRBV12-3 or TRBV12-4 and TRBJ2-3, with no clear D. The V gene lost 6 bases and the J gene lost 6 bases, with 10 bases spanning the gap. This CDR3 has 12 amino acids.

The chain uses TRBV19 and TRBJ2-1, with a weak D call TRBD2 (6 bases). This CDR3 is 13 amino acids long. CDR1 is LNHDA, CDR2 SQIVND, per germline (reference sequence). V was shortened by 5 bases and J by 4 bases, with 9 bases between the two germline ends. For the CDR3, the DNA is TGTGCCAGTAGTTTGGGACTTTACAATGAGCAGTTCTTC. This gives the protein CASSLGLYNEQFF.

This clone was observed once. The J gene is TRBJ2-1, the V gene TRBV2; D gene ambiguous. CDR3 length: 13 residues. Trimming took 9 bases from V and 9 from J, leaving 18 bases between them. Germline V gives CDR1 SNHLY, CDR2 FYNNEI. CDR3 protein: CASRARGFGEQFF. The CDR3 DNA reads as TGTGCCAGTCGGGCTCGAGGATTCGGTGAGCAGTTCTTC.

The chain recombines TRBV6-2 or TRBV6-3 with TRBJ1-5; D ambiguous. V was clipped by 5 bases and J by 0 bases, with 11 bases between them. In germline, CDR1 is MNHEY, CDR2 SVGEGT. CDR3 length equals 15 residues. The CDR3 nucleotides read TGTGCCAGCAGTCCATTAGCCCTTAGCAATCAGCCCCAGCATTTT. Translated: CASSPLALSNQPQHF.

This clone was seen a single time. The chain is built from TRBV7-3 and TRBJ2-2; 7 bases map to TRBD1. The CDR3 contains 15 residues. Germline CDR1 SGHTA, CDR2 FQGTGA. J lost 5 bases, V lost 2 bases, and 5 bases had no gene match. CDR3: CASSLLGGRTGELFF. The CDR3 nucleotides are TGTGCCAGCAGCTTACTAGGGGGCAGGACCGGGGAGCTGTTTTTT.

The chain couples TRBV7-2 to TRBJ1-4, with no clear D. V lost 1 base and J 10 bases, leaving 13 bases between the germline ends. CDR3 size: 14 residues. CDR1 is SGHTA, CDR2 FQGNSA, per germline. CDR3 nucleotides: TGTGCCAGCAGCTTAGTAGGGTTGGGAGGAAAACTGTTTTTT. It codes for CASSLVGLGGKLFF.

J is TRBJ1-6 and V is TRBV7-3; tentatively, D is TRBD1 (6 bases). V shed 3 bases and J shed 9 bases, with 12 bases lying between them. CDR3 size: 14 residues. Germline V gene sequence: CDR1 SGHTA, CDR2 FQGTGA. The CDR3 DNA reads TGTGCCAGCAGCTTGGGGGACAAGTCTTCACCCCTCCACTTT. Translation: CASSLGDKSSPLHF.

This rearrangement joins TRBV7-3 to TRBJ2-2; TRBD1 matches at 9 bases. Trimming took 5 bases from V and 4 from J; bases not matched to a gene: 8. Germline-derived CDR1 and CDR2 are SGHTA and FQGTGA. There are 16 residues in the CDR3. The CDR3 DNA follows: TGTGCCAGCAGCCCTACAGGGGGCCGGGGCACCGGGGAGCTGTTTTTT. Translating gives CASSPTGGRGTGELFF.